This note documents a single T cell receptor beta chain sequence. This entry comes from a study of shared clonotypes between healthy human individuals. There are 13 residues in the CDR3. Germline V gene lookup returns CDR1 SEHNR and CDR2 FQNEAQ (reference sequence). The ends lost 3 bases at V and 6 bases at J; junction bases unmatched: 3. Sequenced by immunoSEQ multiplex PCR; TCRdb stores in-frame clones only, minus some. The table lists about 1.5 million clones, nearly 99% of them singletons. This sequence was found in a man aged 25-45 years in good health. The chain employs TRBV7-9 and TRBJ2-7; 9 bases are shared with TRBD1. Sequenced: naive CD4+ T cells sorted from blood. Subset meaning: CD45RA+ positively selected. The CDR3 sequence is CASSFRDRVEQYF. CDR3 nucleotide sequence: TGTGCCAGCAGCTTCCGGGACAGGGTCGAGCAGTACTTC.